This T cell receptor (beta chain) was profiled in a study of blood T cells in healthy people across ages. Study-wide findings and caveats: Researchers report that TCR beta diversity correlated strongly with naive T cell percentage. Older age coincided with a roughly linear decline in TCR beta diversity per million T cells. Nothing was known about donor CMV status, and this possibly confounded expanded clonotype changes.

At least 5.5 micrograms of total RNA were extracted per sample. Germline CDR1 SGHTA, CDR2 FQGNSA. This CDR3 contains 16 residues. Regarding this clonotype: As yet, its antigen is unknown. The junction and the germline gene differ at one end; a read error may be behind it.

The authors ran a second PCR of 7 to 11 cycles using a sample-barcoded 5' primer and a J-beta primer mix. TCRdb independently ran MiXCR on the 5' RACE reads; one entry per CDR3 protein. The table has 850,000 to 1,000,000 distinct CDR3 sequences, around 48% seen once. This chain links TRBV7-2 with TRBJ2-3; 9 bases line up with TRBD2. The specimen was blood. The sequence was obtained from a man between 25 and 39 years old in good health. In nucleotides, the CDR3 is TGTGCCAGCAGCTTGGGAGCGGGGGGCAGGACAGATACGGAGTATTTT. Its protein is CASSLGAGGRTDTEYF.